This TCR beta chain was profiled in a study of CD8+CD57+ T cells in acquired aplastic anemia. Study background: When averaged, DNA from sorted CD4+ and CD8+ cells came to about 3 ug.

This clonotype came up many times. V was trimmed by 3 bases and J by 8 bases, leaving 19 bases between them. The length of the CDR3 is 16 residues. Germline V gene sequence: CDR1 MGHDK, CDR2 SYGVNS. Only patients with CD8+CD57+ cell expansion on flow cytometry were chosen for sequencing. Using genomic DNA as the template, TCR beta VDJ and CDR3 profiling was carried out. TCRdb independently ran MiXCR on the reads; one entry per CDR3 protein. The table includes under 350,000 distinct CDR3 sequences, around three fifths detected once. The J gene is TRBJ1-4, the V gene TRBV25-1; D perhaps matches TRBD1 (6 bases). The sequencing input was sorted CD4+, CD8+, or CD8+CD57+ T cells (not recorded which) from PBMCs. The receptor was isolated from a human donor with aplastic anemia. The CDR3 nucleotides read TGTGCCAGCAGTGAGGGGGGCAGGGCTGTAAGCGAAAAACTGTTTTTT. As protein: CASSEGGRAVSEKLFF.